The 30 T cell receptor beta chains below were found in one sample sequenced in a study of blood T cell repertoires in COVID-19. Assay: immunoSEQ multiplex PCR; the TCRdb copy retains only in-frame clones and omits some. The sample consists of more than 95,000 clones, roughly 82% of them appearing once. The sequenced material came from peripheral blood. Receptors originate from a man aged 80 or over with acute or convalescent COVID-19.

This clone was observed a single time. This chain uses TRBV19 with TRBJ1-4, with 8 positions matching TRBD1. V dropped 4 bases and J dropped 5; count of bases not matched to a gene: 6. Germline lookup yields CDR1 LNHDA and CDR2 SQIVND (reference sequence). This CDR3 spans 15 amino acids. Written as DNA, the CDR3 is TGTGCCAGTAGTACGCAGGGGGCGCGAAATGAAAAACTGTTTTTT. Its translation: CASSTQGARNEKLFF.

This sequence joins TRBV19 and TRBJ1-2; 7 bases match TRBD1. Germline V CDR1 and CDR2: LNHDA, SQIVND (reference sequence). The CDR3 extends over 17 amino acids. The junction had 11 bases not matched to a gene; V was cut back by 2 bases and J by 2 bases. For the CDR3, the DNA is TGTGCCAGTAGTATAAGCGCCTACAGGGGACAAAACTATGGCTACACCTTC. Translating it yields CASSISAYRGQNYGYTF.

The chain links TRBV10-1 to TRBJ2-3; 10 bases align to TRBD2. Germline CDR1 and CDR2: WNHNN and SYGVQD (reference sequence). The CDR3 loop spans 18 amino acids. The ends lost 0 bases at V and 0 bases at J; junction bases unmatched: 6. DNA of the CDR3: TGCGCCAGCAGTGAGTCAGCCGCTAGCGGGAGTAGCACAGATACGCAGTATTTT. This sequence encodes CASSESAASGSSTDTQYF.

The V and J genes are TRBV23-1 and TRBJ1-1; D is perhaps TRBD1 (5 bases). TRBV23-1 counts as an open reading frame of uncertain function. V was cut by 7 bases and J by 3 bases, with 9 bases left in between. The CDR3 is 12 residues long. CDR3 coding DNA: TGCGCCAGCACCTGGGGGGACACTGAAGCTTTCTTT. Translating gives CASTWGDTEAFF.

This chain connects TRBV30 to TRBJ2-6, with 9 bases matching TRBD1. The CDR3 loop spans 17 amino acids. Germline values: CDR1 GTSNPN, CDR2 SVGIG (reference sequence). V was clipped by 3 bases and J by 1 base; unmatched bases: 7. CDR3 region: CAWRVGTGNSGANVLTF. Here the CDR3 DNA reads TGTGCCTGGAGGGTGGGGACAGGGAATTCTGGGGCCAACGTCCTGACTTTC.

V is TRBV5-8 and J is TRBJ2-1; 10 bases match TRBD2. Germline V gene sequence: CDR1 SGHTS, CDR2 YDEGEE. The CDR3 extends over 15 amino acids. V was pared by 2 bases and J by 3 bases, with 2 bases of the junction left unmatched. Here the CDR3 reads CASSFLAGVYNEQFF. In DNA form, the CDR3 reads TGTGCCAGCAGCTTTCTAGCGGGGGTCTACAATGAGCAGTTCTTC.

The chain combines TRBV10-1 with TRBJ2-1; 13 nucleotides line up with TRBD2. The ends lost 2 bases at V and 14 bases at J; junction bases unmatched: 3. Germline V CDR1 and CDR2: WNHNN, SYGVQD (reference sequence). This CDR3 is 13 amino acids long. The CDR3 DNA follows: TGCGCCAGCAGTGAGGGGACTAGCGGGGATGAGTTCTTC. This sequence encodes CASSEGTSGDEFF.

For this clone: The junction shows a germline mismatch at one end, possibly a read error. The rearrangement joins TRBV14 to TRBJ2-2; tentative D call: TRBD2 (5 bases). The CDR3 contains 14 residues. The germline V gene has CDR1 SGHDN and CDR2 FVKESK. For the CDR3, the DNA is TGTGTCAGCGGCCCCCGGGTCGGCATCGGGGAGCTGTTTTTT. It codes for CVSGPRVGIGELFF.

A single count supports this clone. The chain employs TRBV7-8 and TRBJ2-1; D might be TRBD2 (6 bases). Looked up from germline, CDR1 is SGHVS and CDR2 is FQNEAQ. V was cut by 7 bases and J by 5 bases, with 12 bases left in between. CDR3 length equals 13 residues. This CDR3 reads CASNSEGHNEQFF. The CDR3 coding sequence is TGTGCCAGCAACTCGGAGGGTCACAATGAGCAGTTCTTC.

The chain couples TRBV13 to TRBJ1-4; TRBD1 aligns across 9 bases. Trimming at V came to 5 bases and at J to 7 bases, leaving 8 bases not matched to a gene. Germline loops: CDR1 PRHDT, CDR2 FYEKMQ (reference sequence). The CDR3 contains 15 residues. CDR3 DNA: TGTGCCAGCAGCAATACAGGGGGCTTCGCTGAAAAACTGTTTTTT. Protein product: CASSNTGGFAEKLFF.

The chain carries TRBV27 and TRBJ2-1; tentative D call: TRBD2 (6 bases). With 1 base removed from V and 7 bases from J, the gap between germline ends came to 11 bases. This CDR3 comprises 14 residues. The germline gives CDR1 MNHEY, CDR2 SMNVEV (reference sequence). CDR3 in DNA: TGTGCCAGCAGTTTATTTGGGGGGATAAATGAGCAGTTCTTC. Its protein is CASSLFGGINEQFF.

V and J are TRBV11-3 and TRBJ2-1, with a weak D call TRBD2 (6 bases). CDR1 SGHNT and CDR2 YENEEA come from the germline V gene. The V gene lost 5 bases and the J gene lost 0 bases, with 8 bases spanning the gap. CDR3 size: 14 residues. CDR3 in amino acids: CASSIGGSYNEQFF. The CDR3 coding sequence is TGTGCCAGCAGCATCGGGGGCTCCTACAATGAGCAGTTCTTC.

The genes are TRBV5-8 and TRBJ2-7; 8 positions agree with TRBD1. CDR1 and CDR2 from the germline V gene are SGHTS and YDEGEE. Trimming at V came to 4 bases and at J to 7 bases, leaving 10 bases not matched to a gene. The CDR3 runs 14 residues. CDR3 sequence reads: CASSIGQGLEEQYF. CDR3 nucleotides: TGTGCCAGCAGCATTGGACAGGGACTGGAAGAGCAGTACTTC.

This chain connects TRBV19 to TRBJ2-3, with 7 bases fitting TRBD1. CDR3 length equals 13 residues. Germline lookup yields CDR1 LNHDA and CDR2 SQIVND (reference sequence). V dropped 7 bases and J dropped 5; count of bases not matched to a gene: 6. The CDR3 DNA is TGTGCCAGTACCGGGACAGACGGAGATACGCAGTATTTT. This translates into CASTGTDGDTQYF.

V and J are TRBV21-1 and TRBJ1-2. TRBV21-1 counts as a pseudogene. CDR3 length: 20 amino acids. CDR3 DNA sequence: TGTGCCAGCAGCAAAATTCAGATTTTCCCCCCGTCGGAAGCGGTGAATGGCTACACCTTC. This sequence encodes CASSKIQIFPPSEAVNGYTF.

The CDR3 here is CASTPSGAEQFF. The DNA of the CDR3 is TGTGCCAGCACCCCTAGCGGGGCTGAGCAGTTCTTC. The gene calls are TRBV12-3 or TRBV12-4 and TRBJ2-1; 9 nucleotides match TRBD2. The CDR3 runs to 12 residues. V trimming: 7 bases; J trimming: 9 bases; junction bases outside the gene matches: 4.

The V gene is TRBV19, the J gene TRBJ2-1; D not resolved. The ends were cut back, 0 bases at V and 0 bases at J, with 9 bases in the middle. This CDR3 has 16 residues. The germline gives CDR1 LNHDA, CDR2 SQIVND (reference sequence). The chain's CDR3 is CASSIDQLPSYNEQFF. The CDR3 nucleotides read TGTGCCAGTAGTATAGACCAACTGCCCTCCTACAATGAGCAGTTCTTC.

V and J are TRBV28 and TRBJ2-1; D remains ambiguous. The germline V gene has CDR1 MDHEN and CDR2 SYDVKM. The CDR3 extends over 11 amino acids. Trimming removed 8 bases at V and 7 bases at J, with 9 bases between. CDR3 bases: TGTGCCAGCGTGACTCGGAATGAGCAGTTCTTC. It translates to CASVTRNEQFF.

The rearrangement joins TRBV19 to TRBJ1-2; TRBD1 matches 8 bases. The CDR3 has 14 amino acids. J was trimmed by 8 bases and V by 5 bases; bases with no gene match: 10. CDR1 is LNHDA and CDR2 is SQIVND in the germline V gene (reference sequence). In nucleotides, the CDR3 is TGTGCCAGTAGTGTACGACAGGGGACGAGCGGCTACACCTTC. Residues: CASSVRQGTSGYTF.

This clone was detected once. The chain is built from TRBV27 and TRBJ1-2, with D possibly matching TRBD1 (5 bases). Germline V gene lookup returns CDR1 MNHEY and CDR2 SMNVEV (reference sequence). Trimming shortened V by 5 bases and J by 2 bases, and 12 bases separated the two germline ends. The CDR3 is made up of 14 amino acids. CDR3 loop: CASSPSGLNYGYTF. In nucleotides, the CDR3 is TGTGCCAGCAGTCCTTCAGGGCTGAACTATGGCTACACCTTC.

The chain links TRBV5-1 to TRBJ2-2; D unresolved. The ends were cut back, 1 base at V and 4 bases at J, with 8 bases in the middle. The CDR3 length is 14 residues. Germline assignment: CDR1 SGHRS and CDR2 YFSETQ. The CDR3 sequence is CASSLLRATGELFF. CDR3 coding DNA: TGCGCCAGCAGCTTGCTGCGAGCCACCGGGGAGCTGTTTTTT.

This clone was recorded only once. The V gene is TRBV7-2, the J gene TRBJ1-4; D unclear. V gave up 5 bases and J gave up 0 bases, with 7 bases separating them. The CDR3 spans 14 residues. Germline-derived CDR1 and CDR2 are SGHTA and FQGNSA. The CDR3 here is CASSIPATNEKLFF. The CDR3 nucleotides are TGTGCCAGCAGCATTCCTGCAACTAATGAAAAACTGTTTTTT.

The V and J genes are TRBV7-6 and TRBJ1-3; maybe TRBD1 (5 bases). Germline V CDR1 and CDR2: SGHVS, FNYEAQ. The length of the CDR3 is 15 residues. V dropped 6 bases and J dropped 0 bases, with 12 bases sitting between them. The CDR3, as DNA: TGTGCCAGCAGTACCCCAGGGATCTCTGGAAACACCATATATTTT. Its translation: CASSTPGISGNTIYF.

The chain employs TRBV6-5 and TRBJ2-7; D tentatively fits TRBD1 or TRBD2 (6 bases each). Germline CDR1 and CDR2: MNHEY and SVGAGI. The V end lost 10 bases, the J end lost 6 bases, and 22 bases lay between the germline ends. The CDR3 runs to 14 residues. CDR3 in DNA: TGTGCCACCAGGGAGGACAGCACCAGGGCCGAGCAGTACTTC. Its translation is CATREDSTRAEQYF.

This clone showed up just once. CDR3 coding DNA: TGTGCTTGGGGTCGGACAGCGAATTCACCCCTCCACTTT. Translating it yields CAWGRTANSPLHF. The rearrangement uses TRBV30 and TRBJ1-6, with D possibly matching TRBD1 (6 bases). CDR3 length equals 13 residues. The germline gives CDR1 GTSNPN, CDR2 SVGIG (reference sequence).

This clone came up a few times. The chain recombines TRBV11-2 with TRBJ2-1; TRBD2 is a possible D gene (5 bases). This CDR3 is built from 16 residues. Trimming took 0 bases from V and 7 from J, leaving 16 bases between them. Germline V gene sequence: CDR1 SGHAT, CDR2 FQNNGV. The DNA for the CDR3 is TGTGCCAGCAGCTTAGAGTCGCGGGCCCGAGGGAATGAGCAGTTCTTC. This encodes CASSLESRARGNEQFF.

The count of this clone is one. The rearrangement uses TRBV5-1 and TRBJ2-3; D unresolved. In germline, CDR1 is SGHRS, CDR2 YFSETQ. Trimming stripped 2 bases from V and 2 bases from J, with 3 bases between. The CDR3 extends over 12 amino acids. Here the CDR3 reads CASSLATDTQYF. In DNA, the CDR3 is TGCGCCAGCAGCTTAGCCACAGATACGCAGTATTTT.

V is TRBV7-2 and J is TRBJ2-4; TRBD1 matches at 8 bases. Germline values: CDR1 SGHTA, CDR2 FQGNSA. The CDR3 is made up of 15 amino acids. V gave up 3 bases and J gave up 7 bases; unmatched junction bases: 8. CDR3 DNA sequence: TGTGCCAGCAGCTTCTTGACAGGGGATCGTAACATTCAGTACTTC. It encodes CASSFLTGDRNIQYF.

In this sample, this clone turned up a few times. This sequence joins TRBV6-4 and TRBJ1-2, with 10 positions matching TRBD1. From germline, CDR1 is MRHNA and CDR2 SNTAGT. The CDR3 sequence is 15 residues long. V trimming: 6 bases; J trimming: 4 bases; junction bases outside the gene matches: 8. DNA of the CDR3: TGTGCCAGCAGGGGTACGACAGGGGGCATCTATGGCTACACCTTC. Encoded protein: CASRGTTGGIYGYTF.

This clone occurred a few times. The CDR3 sequence: CASRNPGQAPHTF. CDR3 nucleotides: TGTGCCAGCAGGAACCCGGGACAGGCACCCCACACCTTC. The rearrangement joins TRBV6-5 to TRBJ1-2; TRBD1 matches 8 bases. The CDR3 consists of 13 residues. Germline V gene data show CDR1 as MNHEY and CDR2 as SVGAGI. V was clipped by 6 bases and J by 12 bases; unmatched bases: 12.